The rows below give T cell receptor beta chains drawn from one sample of a study of blood T cell repertoires in COVID-19. Sequencing used immunoSEQ multiplex PCR; TCRdb keeps in-frame clones, though not all of them. The sample lists under 250,000 clones; 65% to 85% were seen once. What was sequenced was PBMCs or T cells enriched from blood (not recorded which). The receptor source for this set is a woman aged 55-69 years who had recovered from COVID-19. CDR3s leave out the opening cysteine and the closing phenylalanine or tryptophan.

TRBV4-2,TRBJ1-5,ASSQGDTYQPQH
TRBV5-1,TRBJ2-7,ASRLGGLGKREQY
TRBV7-9,TRBJ2-3,ASRGSSGGADTQY
TRBV7-9,TRBJ1-2,ASSFGVGWTGNYGYT
TRBV30,TRBJ1-1,AWSRATEAF
TRBV18,TRBJ2-3,ASSLTGGSSTDTQY
TRBV7-9,TRBJ1-4,ASSSFLEGNEKLF
TRBV7-6,TRBJ2-1,ASSSFTGDNEQF
TRBV3-1/TRBV3-2,TRBJ2-1,ASSQGTSGRINEQF
TRBV29-1,TRBJ1-2,SVDQDIYGYT
TRBV23-1,TRBJ1-3,ASSQSGQGGGNTIY
TRBV7-3,TRBJ1-4,ASSPTGGTNEKLF
TRBV7-6,TRBJ2-5,ASSFPGQGETQY
TRBV5-6,TRBJ1-1,ASSRLEFGGGEGTEAF
TRBV5-7,TRBJ1-2,ASSPPGTLLYGYT
TRBV13,TRBJ1-5,VETGPPSMYSNQPQH
TRBV20-1,TRBJ2-7,SASGASVPTYEQY
TRBV18,TRBJ1-2,ASSPPGETIYGYT
TRBV15,TRBJ2-7,ATSRVPSGWYEQY
TRBV9,TRBJ2-1,ASSGGQGKQF
TRBV13,TRBJ1-1,ASSLIVRVTEAF
TRBV19,TRBJ2-7,ASRGPGQGSTEQY
TRBV12-5,TRBJ2-1,ASGYEVARSSYNEQF
TRBV7-9,TRBJ2-7,ASSFGTAQGYEQY
TRBV14,TRBJ2-5,ASSQRQGRETQY
TRBV5-1,TRBJ2-7,ASSLAGGSSSYEQY
TRBV30,TRBJ2-7,AWSEGQGADEQY
TRBV6-4,TRBJ1-1,ASSEAGGSSTEAF
TRBV18,TRBJ2-7,ASSPGQGVFDEQY
TRBV3-1/TRBV3-2,TRBJ1-1,ASSQGRRGIDTEAF
TRBV5-4,TRBJ1-1,ASSRGGGPEAF
TRBV19,TRBJ2-1,ASSISGSYNEQF
TRBV19,TRBJ1-5,ASSAHRGQYQPQH
TRBV10-3,TRBJ2-7,AISESAGVAYEQY
TRBV11-2,TRBJ1-5,ASSLLGPGSNQPQH